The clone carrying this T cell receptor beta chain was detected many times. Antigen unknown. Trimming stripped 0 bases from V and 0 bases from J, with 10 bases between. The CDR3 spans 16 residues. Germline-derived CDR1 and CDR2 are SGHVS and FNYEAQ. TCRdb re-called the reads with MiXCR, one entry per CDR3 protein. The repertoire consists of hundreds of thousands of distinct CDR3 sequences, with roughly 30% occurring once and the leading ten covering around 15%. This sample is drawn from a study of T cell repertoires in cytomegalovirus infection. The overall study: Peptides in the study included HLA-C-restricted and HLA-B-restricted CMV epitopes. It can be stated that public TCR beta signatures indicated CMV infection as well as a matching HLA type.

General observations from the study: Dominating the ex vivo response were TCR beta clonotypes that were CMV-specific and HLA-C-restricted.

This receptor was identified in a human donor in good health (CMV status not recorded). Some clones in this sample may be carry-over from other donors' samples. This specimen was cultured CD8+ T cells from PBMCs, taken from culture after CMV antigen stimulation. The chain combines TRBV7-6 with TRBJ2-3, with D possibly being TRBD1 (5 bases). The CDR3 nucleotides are TGTGCCAGCAGCTTAGCGACAGCTATTAGCACAGATACGCAGTATTTT. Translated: CASSLATAISTDTQYF.